This T cell receptor beta chain is drawn from a study of blood T cell repertoires in COVID-19 (dated by TCRdb to between 2020 and 2021). With respect to the entire study: Collaborator samples came from the United States, Italy and Spain and covered acute and convalescent phases of COVID-19. The repertoires were released in a freely available public database meant as a resource for research on the immune response to SARS-CoV-2. The dataset comprised deeply sampled blood TCRbeta repertoires from subjects exposed to, actively infected with, or recovered from COVID-19. Nearly every sample came with metadata listing a de-identified subject ID, COVID-19 status, age in years and sex. The samples were drawn from two sources: the first 160 participants of the ongoing ImmuneRACE study, and over 950 subjects contributed by 6 global collaborators. The prospective study material was composed of cDNA or gDNA derived from T cells, B-cell-depleted T cells, or PBMCs. HLA class I and class II types, where available, came from metadata supplied by the sample provider rather than from assay-based typing. The paper's findings and limits, for the study overall: The amount of clinical and demographic metadata varied by source and participant and was provided uncurated.

For this clone: This receptor's antigen is unknown. The input lacks base qualities; no much larger clone sits a single base away.

Trimming takes 0 bases from V and 8 bases from J, and the germline ends sit 28 bases apart. Inclusive of the bounding cysteine and phenylalanine, the CDR3 is 19 residues long. Just CDR3 DNA is preserved here, 57 bases in frame from base 1. Looking up the germline V gene yields CDR1 MNHEY and CDR2 SVGEGT. Collaborating institutions collected whole blood in K2EDTA tubes following their own protocols. For TCRbeta analysis, collaborators shipped samples as frozen whole blood, isolated PBMCs, or DNA extracted from either of those sample types. The immunoSEQ Assay, a bias-controlled multiplex PCR, was used to amplify TCRbeta CDR3 regions from genomic DNA. As for how the authors treated the data: The number of nucleated cells in each sample was estimated from the amplification of reference gene primers within the assay. To quantify the absolute abundance of each unique TCRbeta CDR3 rearrangement, sequence reads were collapsed and filtered. Productive Simpson clonality was computed per sample as the square root of Simpson's diversity index over productive rearrangements. TCRdb provides this immuneACCESS table in a form limited to in-frame rearrangements. Some clones are lacking; in checked studies, under half of them reflect an unresolved V gene, and why the rest are absent is not known. The V and J calls and clone size are taken from that table; D and trimming were inferred from the DNA. This sample comprises fewer than 75,000 clones, 70% to 90% of them detected only once. The ten largest clonotypes hold roughly 3.9% of the sample.

The TCR was taken from a man between 65 and 80 years old with acute or convalescent COVID-19. Sequencing was carried out using peripheral blood. Rearrangement joined TRBV6-2 or TRBV6-3 to TRBJ1-2, with the D gene not confidently named. The CDR3 sequence is CASSYSKVLTEEVAKGYTF. Read as DNA, the sequence is TGTGCCAGCAGTTACTCGAAAGTCTTAACAGAGGAGGTCGCGAAAGGCTACACCTTC.